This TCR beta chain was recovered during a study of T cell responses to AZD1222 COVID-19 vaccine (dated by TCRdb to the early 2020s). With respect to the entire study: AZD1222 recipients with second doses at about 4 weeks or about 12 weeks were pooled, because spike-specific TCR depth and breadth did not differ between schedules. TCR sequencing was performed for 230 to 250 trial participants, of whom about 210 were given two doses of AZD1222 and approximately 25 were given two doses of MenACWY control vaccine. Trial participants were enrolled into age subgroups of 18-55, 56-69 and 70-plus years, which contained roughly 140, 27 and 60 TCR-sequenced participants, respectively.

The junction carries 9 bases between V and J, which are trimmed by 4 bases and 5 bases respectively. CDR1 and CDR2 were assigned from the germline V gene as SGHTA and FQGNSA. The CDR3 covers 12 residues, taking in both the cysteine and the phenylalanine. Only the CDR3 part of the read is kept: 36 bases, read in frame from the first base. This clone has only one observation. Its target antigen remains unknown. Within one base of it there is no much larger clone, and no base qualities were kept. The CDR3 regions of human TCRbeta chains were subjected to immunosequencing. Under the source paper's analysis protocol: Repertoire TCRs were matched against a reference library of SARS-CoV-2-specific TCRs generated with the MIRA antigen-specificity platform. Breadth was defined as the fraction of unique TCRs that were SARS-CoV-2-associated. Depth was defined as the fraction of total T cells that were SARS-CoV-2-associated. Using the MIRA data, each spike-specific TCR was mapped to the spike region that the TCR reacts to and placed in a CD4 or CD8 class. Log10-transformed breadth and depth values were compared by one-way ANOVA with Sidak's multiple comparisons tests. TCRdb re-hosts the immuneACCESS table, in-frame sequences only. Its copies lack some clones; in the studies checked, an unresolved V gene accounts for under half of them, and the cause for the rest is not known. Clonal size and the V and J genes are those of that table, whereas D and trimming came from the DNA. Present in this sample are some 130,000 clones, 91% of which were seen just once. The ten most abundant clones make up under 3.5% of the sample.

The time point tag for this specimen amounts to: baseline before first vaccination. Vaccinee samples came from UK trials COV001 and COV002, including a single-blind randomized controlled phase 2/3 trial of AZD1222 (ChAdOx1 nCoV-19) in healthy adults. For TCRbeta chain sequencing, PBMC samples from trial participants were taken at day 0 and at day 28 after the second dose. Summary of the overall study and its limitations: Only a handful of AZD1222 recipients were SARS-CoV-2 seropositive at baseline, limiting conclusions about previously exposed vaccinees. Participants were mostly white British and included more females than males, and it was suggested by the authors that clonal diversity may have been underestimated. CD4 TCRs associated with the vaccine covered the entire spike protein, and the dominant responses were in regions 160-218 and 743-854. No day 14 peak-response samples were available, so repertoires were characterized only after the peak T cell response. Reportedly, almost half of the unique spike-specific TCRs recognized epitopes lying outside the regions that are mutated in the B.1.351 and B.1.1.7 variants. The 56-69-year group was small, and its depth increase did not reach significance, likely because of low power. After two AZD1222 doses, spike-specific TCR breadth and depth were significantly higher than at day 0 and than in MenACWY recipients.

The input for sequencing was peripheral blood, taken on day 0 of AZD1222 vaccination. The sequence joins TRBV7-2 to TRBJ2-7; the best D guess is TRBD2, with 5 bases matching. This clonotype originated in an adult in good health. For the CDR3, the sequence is CASSSGLNEQYF. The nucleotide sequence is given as TGTGCCAGCAGCTCCGGACTGAACGAGCAGTACTTC. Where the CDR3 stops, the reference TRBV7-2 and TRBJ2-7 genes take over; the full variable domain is GAGVSQSPSNKVTEKGKDVELRCDPISGHTALYWYRQSLGQGLEFLIYFQGNSAPDKSGLPSDRFSAERTGGSVSTLTIQRTQQEDSAVYLCASSSGLNEQYFGPGTRLTVT.